These 14 T cell receptor beta chains came from one sample sequenced in a study of CD8+ T cells in alopecia areata. Isolated RNA was reverse transcribed into cDNA used as the sequencing template. Assay used: immunoSEQ multiplex PCR; TCRdb lists only in-frame clones, some missing. This table has some 31,000 clones, 60% to 85% appearing once. Material: NKG2D-low CD8+ T cells sorted from blood. The receptors stem from a human donor with alopecia areata.

The chain links TRBV18 to TRBJ2-2; no clear D gene. The CDR3 runs to 14 residues. The germline gives CDR1 KGHSH, CDR2 LQKENI. The ends were cut back, 6 bases at V and 5 bases at J, with 13 bases in the middle. The CDR3 region has the DNA TGTGCCAGCTCTCAAACTGGTTGGACCGGGGAGCTGTTTTTT. Protein: CASSQTGWTGELFF.

The chain is built from TRBV27 and TRBJ2-7, with TRBD1 identical over 10 bases. The V segment lost 3 bases and the J segment 3 bases; nucleotides outside the gene matches: 2. CDR1 and CDR2 (germline): MNHEY, SMNVEV (reference sequence). The CDR3 is made up of 14 amino acids. CDR3 sequence: CASSFGTGDYEQYF. The CDR3 DNA reads as TGTGCCAGCAGTTTTGGGACAGGGGACTACGAGCAGTACTTC.

The rearrangement uses TRBV27 and TRBJ2-1; D is perhaps TRBD1 (5 bases). CDR1 and CDR2 from the germline V gene are MNHEY and SMNVEV (reference sequence). The CDR3 covers 15 residues. The V end lost 8 bases, the J end lost 3 bases, and 17 bases lay between the germline ends. In nucleotides, the CDR3 is TGTGCCAGCCGCCGGTCGCAGGGAATCTACAATGAGCAGTTCTTC. This gives the protein CASRRSQGIYNEQFF.

Comment on this clone: The CDR3 does not end in the conserved phenylalanine or tryptophan, so this is likely a read error. The DNA is omitted, as the CDR3 cannot be located on it reliably, and the CDR3 follows TCRdb's listing. The V and J genes are TRBV5-1 and TRBJ2-7; the listed D gene, TRBD2, was not tested against the DNA. CDR1 and CDR2 from the germline V gene are SGHRS and YFSETQ. The CDR3 sequence runs 8 residues, both termini included. CDR3 protein: CAKNPMSG.

V usage is TRBV6-6 and J usage is TRBJ2-1, with 7 bases identical to TRBD2. There are 12 residues in the CDR3. CDR1 MNHNY and CDR2 SVGAGI come from the germline V gene (reference sequence). J was trimmed by 8 bases and V by 10 bases; bases with no gene match: 8. This chain's CDR3 is CATRLALDEQFF. The CDR3 DNA reads TGTGCCACTCGACTAGCTCTGGATGAGCAGTTCTTC.

This clone was seen only once. The rearrangement joins TRBV27 to TRBJ2-1; D is ambiguous. The CDR3 is 12 residues long. Per the germline V gene, CDR1 is MNHEY and CDR2 is SMNVEV (reference sequence). The V gene lost 3 bases and the J gene lost 8 bases, with 8 bases spanning the gap. Here the CDR3 reads CASSFGIHEQFF. DNA of the CDR3: TGTGCCAGCAGTTTTGGGATCCATGAGCAGTTCTTC.

The chain links TRBV6-5 to TRBJ2-7; D gene unclear. Per the germline V gene, CDR1 is MNHEY and CDR2 is SVGAGI. Trimming pared 0 bases from V and 8 bases from J, leaving 11 bases between. This CDR3 has 13 residues. The CDR3 sequence is CASSYSDGDQQYF. The DNA for the CDR3 is TGTGCCAGCAGTTACTCGGACGGTGATCAGCAGTACTTC.

The chain combines TRBV6-5 with TRBJ2-1; D gene uncertain. Germline V gene data show CDR1 as MNHEY and CDR2 as SVGAGI. The CDR3 has 10 residues. The V and J ends lost 6 bases and 9 bases respectively, with 6 bases between them. For the CDR3, the DNA is TGTGCCAGCAGCGACGGTGAGCAGTTCTTC. Translating gives CASSDGEQFF.

The chain carries TRBV30 and TRBJ2-5, with no clear D. The ends were cut back, 0 bases at V and 1 base at J, with 6 bases in the middle. The CDR3 extends over 13 amino acids. CDR1 and CDR2 (germline): GTSNPN, SVGIG (reference sequence). This chain's CDR3 is CAWSVVSQETQYF. CDR3 bases: TGTGCCTGGAGTGTTGTCAGCCAAGAGACCCAGTACTTC.

The J gene is TRBJ2-2, the V gene TRBV7-9; D gene ambiguous. The V end lost 0 bases, the J end lost 0 bases, and 8 bases lay between the germline ends. This CDR3 has 16 residues. Germline assignment: CDR1 SEHNR and CDR2 FQNEAQ (reference sequence). The CDR3 region has the DNA TGTGCCAGCAGCTTAGCGGTGATTACGAACACCGGGGAGCTGTTTTTT. Translating gives CASSLAVITNTGELFF. The full variable domain, with the rest looked up from reference TRBV7-9 and TRBJ2-2, is DTGVSQNPRHKITKRGQNVTFRCDPISEHNRLYWYRQTLGQGPEFLTYFQNEAQLEKSRLLSDRFSAERPKGSFSTLEIQRTEQGDSAMYLCASSLAVITNTGELFFGEGSRLTVL.

The rearrangement links TRBV27 to TRBJ2-5; the D gene is possibly TRBD1 (5 bases). CDR3 size: 15 residues. From germline, CDR1 is MNHEY and CDR2 SMNVEV (reference sequence). The ends were cut back, 5 bases at V and 3 bases at J, with 16 bases in the middle. The CDR3 DNA reads TGTGCCAGCAGTCCCCCTTGGGCAGGGAAAGAGACCCAGTACTTC. It codes for CASSPPWAGKETQYF.

The DNA for the CDR3 is TGTGCCAGCAGCTTGTCTAGCGGGGGGTCGACCCAGTACTTC. Amino acids: CASSLSSGGSTQYF. This chain uses TRBV7-2 with TRBJ2-5, with 11 positions matching TRBD2. The CDR3 extends over 14 amino acids. Germline assignment: CDR1 SGHTA and CDR2 FQGNSA. The trim removed 3 bases at V and 7 bases at J, leaving 4 bases unmatched.

The gene calls are TRBV2 and TRBJ1-1; D unresolved. The CDR3 is 16 amino acids. Germline values: CDR1 SNHLY, CDR2 FYNNEI. Trimming took 0 bases from V and 0 from J, leaving 11 bases between them. The CDR3 nucleotides read TGTGCCAGCAGTGAAGCCCGGGATTCTATGAACACTGAAGCTTTCTTT. As protein: CASSEARDSMNTEAFF.

The CDR3 protein is CAWRAGALNTEAFF. The DNA for the CDR3 is TGTGCCTGGAGGGCGGGGGCTCTGAACACTGAAGCTTTCTTT. The V call is TRBV30, the J call TRBJ1-1, with D perhaps matching TRBD1 (6 bases). Germline CDR1 is GTSNPN and CDR2 is SVGIG (reference sequence). The length of the CDR3 is 14 residues. V was trimmed by 3 bases and J by 0 bases, leaving 11 bases between them.